The 5 T cell receptor beta chains in this list originate from one sample, sequenced in a study of CD8 T cells in Susac syndrome. RNA was extracted with the RNeasy kit, and a quantity of about 0.45 to 1 ug was reverse transcribed using random hexamers. A single record per CDR3 protein comes from TCRdb applying MiXCR to the immunoSEQ multiplex PCR reads. The table includes around 120,000 distinct CDR3 sequences, roughly 94% detected once. The sequenced material came from CD4+ T cells from PBMCs. Source of these receptors: a human donor with multiple sclerosis.

V usage is TRBV19 and J usage is TRBJ2-5, with D unclear. The V and J ends lost 3 bases and 5 bases respectively, with 16 bases between them. This CDR3 spans 15 amino acids. CDR1 and CDR2 (germline): LNHDA, SQIVND (reference sequence). CDR3 coding DNA: TGTGCCAGTAGTATCGGCGAGGCACAATGGGAGACCCAGTACTTC. Residues: CASSIGEAQWETQYF.

This clonotype was seen a single time. The chain carries TRBV6-5 and TRBJ1-1, with D possibly being TRBD1 (6 bases). CDR1 is MNHEY and CDR2 is SVGAGI in the germline V gene. This CDR3 contains 13 residues. Trimming removed 7 bases from V and 4 bases from J, with 13 bases in between. The CDR3 loop is CASTGTYSTEAFF. CDR3 nucleotide sequence: TGTGCCAGCACTGGGACATACAGCACTGAAGCTTTCTTT.

The CDR3 nucleotides are TGTGCCAGCAGCTTTGGGATGAACACTGAAGCTTTCTTT. Translation gives CASSFGMNTEAFF. The chain uses TRBV5-6 and TRBJ1-1, with D hard to call. V was clipped by 2 bases and J by 0 bases, with 5 bases between them. Germline CDR1 is SGHDT and CDR2 is YYEEEE. The CDR3 sequence is 13 residues long.

This clonotype was detected only once. The chain links TRBV24-1 to TRBJ2-5; D is perhaps TRBD1 or TRBD2 (5 bases each). The germline CDR1 and CDR2 sequences are KGHDR and SFDVKD. With 2 bases removed from V and 1 base from J, the gap between germline ends came to 13 bases. This CDR3 spans 16 amino acids. This chain's CDR3 is CATSDSGRDGQETQYF. The CDR3 DNA is TGTGCCACCAGTGATTCGGGTCGGGACGGCCAAGAGACCCAGTACTTC.

The genes are TRBV5-1 and TRBJ1-4, with D possibly TRBD1 on 5 matching bases. V was clipped by 4 bases and J by 5 bases, with 15 bases between them. Germline V gene data show CDR1 as SGHRS and CDR2 as YFSETQ. CDR3 size: 15 residues. The CDR3: CASSKGTDTNEKLFF. Here the CDR3 DNA reads TGCGCCAGCAGCAAGGGGACGGACACGAATGAAAAACTGTTTTTT.